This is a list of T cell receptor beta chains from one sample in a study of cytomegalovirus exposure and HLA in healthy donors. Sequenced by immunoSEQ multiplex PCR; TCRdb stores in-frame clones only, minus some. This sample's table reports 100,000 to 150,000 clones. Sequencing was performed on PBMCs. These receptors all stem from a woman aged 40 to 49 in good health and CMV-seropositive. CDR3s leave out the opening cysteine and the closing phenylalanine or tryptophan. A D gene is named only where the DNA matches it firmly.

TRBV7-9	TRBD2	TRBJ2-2	ASSKATSGDTGELF
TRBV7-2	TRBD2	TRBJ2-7	ASSSLVRGGYEQY
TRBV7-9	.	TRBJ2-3	ASWRDRASTDTQY
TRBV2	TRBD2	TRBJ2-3	ASSKKREWDTQY
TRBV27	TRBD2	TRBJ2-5	ASSSWGRGETQY
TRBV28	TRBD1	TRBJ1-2	ASSLPGQGAGYT
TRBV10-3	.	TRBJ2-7	AISSAGQPYEQY
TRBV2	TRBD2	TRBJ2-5	ASSDGVSGRPDQETQY
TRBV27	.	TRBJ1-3	ASSSTGPGNTIY
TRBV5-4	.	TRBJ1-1	ASSPLSGHQAF
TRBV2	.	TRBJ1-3	ATRGGGNTIY
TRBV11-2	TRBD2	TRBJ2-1	ASSSIDPTSGLYNEQF
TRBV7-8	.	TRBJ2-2	ASSLGAETANTGELF
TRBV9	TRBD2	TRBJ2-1	ASSVGLAGTNEQF
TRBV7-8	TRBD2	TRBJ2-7	ASSLEGGTSGLIEHEQY
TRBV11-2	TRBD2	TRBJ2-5	ASSLEVSGSGETQY
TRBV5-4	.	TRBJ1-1	ASSFHRSTEAF
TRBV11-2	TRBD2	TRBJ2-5	ASSPSGRLETQY
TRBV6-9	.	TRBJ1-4	ASSSIRGGWEKLF
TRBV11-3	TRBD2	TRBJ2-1	ASSLGLAGNNEQF
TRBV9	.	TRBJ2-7	ASSSEGESYEQY
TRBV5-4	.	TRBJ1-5	ASSFPQGVGNQPQH
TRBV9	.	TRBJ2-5	ASSAAGNPPETQY
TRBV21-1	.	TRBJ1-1	ASSATANTEAF
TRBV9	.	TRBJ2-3	ASSTTRDALVGTDTQY
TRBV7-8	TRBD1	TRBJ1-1	ASSYRDRQRTF
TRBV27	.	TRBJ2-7	ASSFGGRAYEQY
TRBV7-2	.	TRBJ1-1	ASSLAAANTEAF
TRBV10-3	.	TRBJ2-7	AISDRLLLFYEQY
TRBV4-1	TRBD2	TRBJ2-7	ASSRVFGAGTSGGEQY
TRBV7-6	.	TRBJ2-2	ASSLGVPGHYTGELF
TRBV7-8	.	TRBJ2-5	ASSLELAETQY
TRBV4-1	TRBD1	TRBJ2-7	ASSPLAGPPGQGSYEQY
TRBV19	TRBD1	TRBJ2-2	ASSIRQGASTGELF